This TCR beta chain was recorded in a study of blood T cell repertoires in COVID-19. The V and J ends lost 7 bases and 5 bases respectively, with 12 bases between them. CDR1 is SQVTM and CDR2 is ANQGSEA in the germline V gene. This CDR3 spans 12 amino acids. Libraries were prepared by immunoSEQ multiplex PCR; TCRdb keeps only in-frame clonotypes and omits some of them. This sample yields 150,000 to 170,000 clones, of which around four fifths are seen a single time; roughly 7% belongs to the top ten. The V call is TRBV29-1, the J call TRBJ1-5; a weak D match, TRBD1 (6 bases). The source is a man in his forties or fifties who had recovered from COVID-19. Specimen: PBMCs or T cells enriched from blood (not recorded which). The CDR3 region has the DNA TGCAGCGCAGGACAGAGGGATCAGCCCCAGCATTTT. Translated, it gives CSAGQRDQPQHF.